The sequence of this TCR beta chain was determined in a study of CD8+ T cells in alopecia areata (dated by TCRdb to 2016 to 2019). Regarding the complete study: The treated patients took part in an open-label pilot trial in which moderate-to-severe alopecia areata was treated with oral tofacitinib at 5 to 10 mg twice daily. On the human side, TCRbeta sequencing was run on scalp tissue and on sorted CD4+ and CD8+ peripheral blood T cells from healthy controls and from alopecia areata patients with either patchy or totalis/universalis disease. In treated patients, disease severity was measured using the SALT score, which gives the percentage of scalp surface area affected. Clonality in the scalp was compared among normal scalp (n=4), patchy alopecia areata scalp (n=8), and alopecia totalis/universalis scalp (n=8). Patients on tofacitinib were biopsied at baseline and after 4 and 24 weeks of treatment, and several of the patients also had a later scalp biopsy. Amplification of TCRbeta CDR3 regions was done by immunoSEQ multiplex PCR using 35 Vbeta forward primers and 13 Jbeta reverse primers. High-throughput TCRbeta sequencing was used to examine T cell clonal expansion in alopecia areata in both the C3H/HeJ mouse model and human patients. RNA was extracted with the PAXgene miRNA kit for fixed scalp, the miRNeasy kit for PBMCs, and the RNeasy kit for mouse skin. Tofacitinib was administered for 6 to 18 months, and 6 months of follow-up off drug were then conducted to assess delayed response and recurrence. Overall results and qualifications from the work: During tofacitinib treatment, many expanded lesional clones remained in scalp and blood, and this persistence may partly explain relapse after treatment is stopped. Tofacitinib significantly decreased scalp clonality and the number of expanded CD8+ clones among the top 100 scalp clones. TCR sequences shared between patients were less clear than in mice, possibly partly because of HLA diversity in the patient population. Scalp TCR repertoire analysis is complicated because resident alphabeta T cells in normal human skin are also sequenced, whereas mouse skin is dominated by gammadelta T cells. Lesional scalp, especially in alopecia totalis/universalis, showed higher clonality and more expanded CD8+ clones than normal scalp, suggesting antigenic drive. Because the treated cohort was small and included a single nonresponder, larger studies are needed to assess links between baseline CD8+ expansion and response.

The sample's treatment or condition label, decoded: oral pan-JAK inhibitor, 5-10 mg twice daily. Lesional scalp punch biopsies and peripheral blood were obtained from alopecia areata patients. After PBMCs were isolated by density centrifugation and stained for CD3, CD4 and CD8, a FACSAria was used to sort CD4+ and CD8+ T cells. Relative to germline, V is missing 5 bases and J is missing 2 bases, with 19 bases of the junction outside any gene match. Per the germline V gene (reference sequence), SEHNR is the CDR1 and FQNEAQ is the CDR2. Including cysteine and phenylalanine, the CDR3 has 19 amino acids. Of the read, only the CDR3 DNA is kept; its 57 bases are in frame from base 1. Library preparation was by the immunoSEQ multiplex PCR assay. To provide template for TCR sequencing, every sample had RNA extracted and reverse transcribed into cDNA. SuperScript III was used to make first-strand cDNA, primed with a 2:1 mix of oligo-dT and random hexamers. A synthetic immune receptor repertoire was used to assess amplification bias, and residual bias was removed computationally. The authors' pipeline ran thus. Raw reads were preprocessed to remove errors, and CDR3 was defined according to IMGT conventions as the region from the conserved cysteine to phenylalanine. Clonality was computed as 1 minus the Shannon entropy, with the entropy normalized by log2 of the number of productive unique TCRs. CD4 or CD8 identity of scalp clones was inferred by cross-referencing scalp TCRbeta sequences with sorted blood CD4 and CD8 repertoires. TCRdb took this table from immuneACCESS and kept in-frame rearrangements with V and J called. Such tables lack part of the clones; where checked against another copy, unresolved V genes explain under half of the gap, and the rest is unexplained. That table supplies the V and J calls and clone size; D and trimming were determined from the DNA. The sample includes 93,000 or so clones, with 85% to 90% observed a single time. Together, the top ten hold more than 9.5% of the sample.

Comment on this clone: The specificity of this receptor is unknown. No base quality information exists; no much larger clone differs at one position.

The chain links TRBV7-9 with TRBJ2-5, with 8 bases matching TRBD1. Sequenced here: CD8+ T cells sorted from blood, sampled at approximately week 31, from a patient treated with tofacitinib. The origin of this receptor is a human donor with alopecia areata. The DNA sequence is as follows: TGTGCCAGCAGCCCACCCCGGGACAGGTTTCCGGAGGGGCAAGAGACCCAGTACTTC. Translated, this gives CASSPPRDRFPEGQETQYF. When the CDR3 is completed using the reference TRBV7-9 and TRBJ2-5 genes on either side, the full variable domain is DTGVSQNPRHKITKRGQNVTFRCDPISEHNRLYWYRQTLGQGPEFLTYFQNEAQLEKSRLLSDRFSAERPKGSFSTLEIQRTEQGDSAMYLCASSPPRDRFPEGQETQYFGPGTRLLVL.